These T cell receptor beta chains were read from a single sample in a study of identical twins. TCRdb passed the 5' RACE reads through MiXCR, listing each CDR3 protein once. The sample shows around 450,000 distinct CDR3 sequences, 14% of them seen only once. In addition, the sample was reused for a study of yellow fever vaccine responses in identical twins.

The sequenced sample was CD4+ T cells sorted from blood. These receptor sequences come from a woman under 30 in good health. Each CDR3 is given with its conserved first and last residue. Each record gives: clone size, D gene, V gene, J gene, CDR3 DNA, CDR3 protein. D genes are given only for firm matches. Some rows have no size entry. The others give once, few or many, or a class for an expanded clone.

>many|NA|TRBV29-1|TRBJ1-5
TGCAGCGTTCGAGAGTATAGCAATCAGCCCCAGCATTTT
CSVREYSNQPQHF
>NA|NA|TRBV7-6|TRBJ2-3
TGTGCCAGCAGCTTAGACAGGGAATCCTACACAGATACGCAGTATTTT
CASSLDRESYTDTQYF
>many|TRBD1|TRBV7-2|TRBJ1-6
TGTGCCAGCAGCCTAACAGGGGGAATTAATAATTCACCCCTCCACTTT
CASSLTGGINNSPLHF
>few|NA|TRBV2|TRBJ2-1
TGTGCCAGCAGTGATCGGCAGGGGGGACTAGCCTACAATGAGCAGTTCTTC
CASSDRQGGLAYNEQFF
>many|TRBD2|TRBV12-3/TRBV12-4|TRBJ2-7
TGTGCCAGCAGTCCCGGGAGGAGAGTGGGCGAGCAGTACTTC
CASSPGRRVGEQYF
>NA|NA|TRBV29-1|TRBJ2-7
TGCAGCGTTGAAGATTTGTGGGGTCACTACGAGCAGTACTTC
CSVEDLWGHYEQYF
>NA|TRBD2|TRBV29-1|TRBJ2-7
TGCAGCGTTGGCCTAGCGGGAGGGTCCCCGAGGTACGAGCAGCACTTC
CSVGLAGGSPRYEQHF
>many|TRBD2|TRBV12-3/TRBV12-4|TRBJ2-3
TGTGCCAGCAGTTTGGGGCGGGGGGGCCTGGCAGATACGCAGTATTTT
CASSLGRGGLADTQYF
>few|NA|TRBV12-3/TRBV12-4|TRBJ2-1
TGTGCCAGCAGTTACCCGGGAAAGTACAATGAGCAGTTCTTC
CASSYPGKYNEQFF
>few|TRBD2|TRBV5-1|TRBJ2-2
TGCGCCAGCAGCCCCCGGGAGGGGGGCACCGGGGAGCTGTTTTTT
CASSPREGGTGELFF
>few|TRBD2|TRBV20-1|TRBJ2-5
TGCAGTGCCTGGACTAGCGCTGAGACCCAGTACTTC
CSAWTSAETQYF
>NA|NA|TRBV25-1|TRBJ1-2
TGTGCCAGCAGTGAAGTGGGGCTTTCAGGTCGCTACACCTTC
CASSEVGLSGRYTF
>NA|NA|TRBV7-9|TRBJ2-7
TGTGCCAGCAGCTCGACTAGGACGGGCCCTCTAATCGAGCAGTACTTC
CASSSTRTGPLIEQYF